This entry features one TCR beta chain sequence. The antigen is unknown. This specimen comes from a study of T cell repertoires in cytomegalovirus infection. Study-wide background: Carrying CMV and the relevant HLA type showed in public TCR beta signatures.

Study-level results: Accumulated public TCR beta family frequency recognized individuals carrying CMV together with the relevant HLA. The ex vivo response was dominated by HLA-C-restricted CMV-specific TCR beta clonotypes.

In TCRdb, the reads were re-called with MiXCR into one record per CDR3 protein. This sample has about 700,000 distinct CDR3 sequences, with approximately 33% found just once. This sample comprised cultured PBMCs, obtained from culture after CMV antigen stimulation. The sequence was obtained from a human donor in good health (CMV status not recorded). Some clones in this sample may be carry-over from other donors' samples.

CDR3 sequence: CASSGDRPQETQYF. CDR3 in DNA: TGTGCCAGCAGTGGGGACAGGCCCCAAGAGACCCAGTACTTC. The chain has TRBV2 and TRBJ2-5, with 8 bases matching TRBD1. The CDR3 extends over 14 amino acids. Germline V lookup: CDR1 SNHLY, CDR2 FYNNEI. After removal of 4 bases from V and 1 base from J, the junction contained 2 bases not matched to a gene. Combining the CDR3 with reference TRBV2 and TRBJ2-5 gives the whole variable domain EPEVTQTPSHQVTQMGQEVILRCVPISNHLYFYWYRQILGQKVEFLVSFYNNEISEKSEIFDDQFSVERPDGSNFTLKIRSTKLEDSAMYFCASSGDRPQETQYFGPGTRLLVL.